This TCR beta chain was recovered during a study of spatial heterogeneity in lung cancer. Across the study: Among detected sequences, beta-chain ones consistently exceeded alpha-chain ones in number. The study's findings and limits: Counts of expanded alpha and beta TCRs within tumors tracked the tumor nonsynonymous mutation count. Coverage of tumor T cells was estimated at approximately 7% for alpha chains and 11% to 15% for beta chains.

The V and J ends lost 3 bases and 5 bases respectively, with 14 bases between them. The CDR3 spans 14 residues. The germline gives CDR1 SGHRS, CDR2 YFSETQ. One entry per CDR3 protein results from TCRdb running MiXCR on the 5' RACE reads. Here the sample spans more than 25,000 distinct CDR3 sequences, roughly 7.2% being singletons. Time point of the sample: sample taken at primary tumor resection. Whole RNA was taken from tumor, nontumor lung or frozen PBMC; it was then sequenced unsorted. This clonotype was seen repeatedly, ten times or more. The antigen remains unidentified. The rearrangement joins TRBV5-1 to TRBJ1-1; D not resolved. The source was lung tumor tissue, collected at surgery. This TCR came from a male donor with early-stage non-small cell lung cancer. The CDR3 region has the DNA TGCGCCAGCAGCTCTCGAGAAGGTGGGACTGAAGCTTTCTTT. This sequence encodes CASSSREGGTEAFF.